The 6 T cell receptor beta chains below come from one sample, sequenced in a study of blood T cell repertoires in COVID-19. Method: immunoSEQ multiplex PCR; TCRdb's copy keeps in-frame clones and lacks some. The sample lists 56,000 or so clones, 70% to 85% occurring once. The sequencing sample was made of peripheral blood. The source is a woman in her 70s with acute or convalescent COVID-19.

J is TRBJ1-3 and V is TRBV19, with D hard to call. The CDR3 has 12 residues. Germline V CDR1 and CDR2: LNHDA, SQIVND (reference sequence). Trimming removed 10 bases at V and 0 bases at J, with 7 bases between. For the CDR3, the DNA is TGTGCCACCCGGGACTCTGGAAACACCATATATTTT. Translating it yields CATRDSGNTIYF. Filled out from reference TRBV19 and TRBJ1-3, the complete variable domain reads DGGITQSPKYLFRKEGQNVTLSCEQNLNHDAMYWYRQDPGQGLRLIYYSQIVNDFQKGDIAEGYSVSREKKESFPLTVTSAQKNPTAFYLCATRDSGNTIYFGEGSWLTVV.

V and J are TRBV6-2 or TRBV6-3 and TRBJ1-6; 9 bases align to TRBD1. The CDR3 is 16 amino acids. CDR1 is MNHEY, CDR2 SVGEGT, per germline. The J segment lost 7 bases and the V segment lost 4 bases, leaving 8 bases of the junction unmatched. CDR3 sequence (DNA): TGTGCCAGCAGTTCCGACAGGGGGACGGGGAATTCACCCCTCCACTTT. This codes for CASSSDRGTGNSPLHF.

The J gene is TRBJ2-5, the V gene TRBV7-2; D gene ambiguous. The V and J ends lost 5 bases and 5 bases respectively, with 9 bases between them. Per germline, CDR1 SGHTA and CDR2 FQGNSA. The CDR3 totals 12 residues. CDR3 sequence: CASSAQWETQYF. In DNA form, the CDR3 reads TGTGCCAGCAGCGCCCAGTGGGAGACCCAGTACTTC.

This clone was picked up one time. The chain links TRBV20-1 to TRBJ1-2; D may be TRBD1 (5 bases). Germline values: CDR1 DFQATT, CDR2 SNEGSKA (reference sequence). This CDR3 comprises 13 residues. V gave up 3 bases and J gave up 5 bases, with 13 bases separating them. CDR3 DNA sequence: TGCAGTGCTAGTGTCTTGGCAGGGTATGGCTACACCTTC. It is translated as CSASVLAGYGYTF.

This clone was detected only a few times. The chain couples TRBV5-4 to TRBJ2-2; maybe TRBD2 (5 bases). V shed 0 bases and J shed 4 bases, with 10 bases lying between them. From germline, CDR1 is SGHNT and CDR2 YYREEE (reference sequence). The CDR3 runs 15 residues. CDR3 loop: CASSLGAVPTGELFF. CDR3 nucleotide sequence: TGTGCCAGCAGCTTGGGAGCGGTTCCCACCGGGGAGCTGTTTTTT.

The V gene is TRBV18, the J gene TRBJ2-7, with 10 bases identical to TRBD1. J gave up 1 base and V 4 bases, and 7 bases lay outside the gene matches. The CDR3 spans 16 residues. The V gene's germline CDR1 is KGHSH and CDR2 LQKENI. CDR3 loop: CASSRVAGQGSYEQYF. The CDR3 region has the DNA TGTGCCAGCTCACGCGTCGCGGGACAGGGGTCCTACGAGCAGTACTTC.